This T cell receptor (beta chain) is drawn from a study of cytomegalovirus exposure and HLA in healthy donors (dated by TCRdb to the late 2010s). Regarding the complete study: According to a later analysis, one platform produced both the roughly 130 validation repertoires and the roughly 650 repertoires of the first cohort. The study aimed to test whether cataloging public T cell receptors could reveal signatures of past pathogen exposure. Besides the first cohort of around 670 subjects, a separate validation cohort made up of 120 different subjects was used. The study combined high-throughput TCR immunosequencing, statistical association of individual TCRs with disease status, and machine learning to predict cytomegalovirus infection status.

Turning to this clone: Its antigen target is currently unknown. Base qualities are not recorded, but no much larger clone differs from it by a single base.

Separate from the roughly 700-subject first cohort, the validation cohort of 95 to 150 subjects was the group to which the donors belonged. The CDR3 has 16 amino acids, counting the end cysteine and phenylalanine. Only the CDR3 part of the read is kept: 48 bases, read in frame from the first base. The germline V gene sets CDR1 to SGHVS and CDR2 to FQNEAQ. V is shortened by 1 base, J by 2 bases, and the region joining them spans 12 bases. The library was built by means of the immunoSEQ multiplex PCR assay. Per the original workflow: A statistical classification framework was built to diagnose cytomegalovirus status from the catalog of TCR beta chain sequences. TCRdb mirrors the immuneACCESS table, restricted to in-frame sequences. Some clones are absent from its copies; in checked studies, under half trace to an unresolved V gene, and the reason for the others is unknown. That table gives V, J and clone size, and the DNA gave D and trimming. Counted in this sample were 70,000 to 90,000 clones; 70% to 90% of them appeared once. The leading ten clones occupy around 2.9% of the sample.

Results the study describes overall, beyond this receptor: In a later analysis, TCRs clustered in the first cohort were found to also tend to co-occur in the approximately 120 validation repertoires, with approximately 94% of cluster scores above 0. Cytomegalovirus status was reported to be diagnosed by the classifier with high specificity and sensitivity in both the original and validation cohorts. The study gave a list of over 150 TCR beta chains associated with cytomegalovirus. All 120 or so repertoires were used to score co-occurrence in the validation cohort in a later analysis, because that analysis had no HLA typing for the cohort. While some public TCRs were present in many individuals, most TCR sequences turned up only very rarely across donors. In vitro tests confirmed that a few of the cytomegalovirus-associated TCR beta chains recognize cytomegalovirus antigens. It was suggested by the authors that the approach could potentially be generalized to other disease states and immunological phenotypes.

This receptor was obtained from a man aged 30 to 39 in good health and CMV-seronegative. The sequenced material came from PBMCs. In this chain, TRBV7-8 is recombined with TRBJ2-1, with no reliable assignment of the D segment. The nucleotide sequence reads TGTGCCAGCAGCTTAGGTGGTAGCCCGGCCTACAATGAGCAGTTCTTC. Its coded protein is CASSLGGSPAYNEQFF.